The following is a T cell receptor (beta chain) sequence with its context. The data were taken from a study of blood T cell repertoires in COVID-19. The CDR3 runs 14 residues. The V gene's germline CDR1 is SGHKS and CDR2 YYEKEE (reference sequence). The germline V and J ends were trimmed by 2 bases and 4 bases, with 10 bases remaining between them. TCRdb keeps only in-frame clones here, not all; method: immunoSEQ multiplex PCR. The table records some 45,000 clones, 80% to 90% of them present only once. The specimen sequenced was peripheral blood. This clonotype was sampled from a human donor with active COVID-19. The donor label of this sample is uncertain. The chain carries TRBV5-5 and TRBJ1-3; perhaps TRBD1 as D (5 bases). The CDR3 DNA reads TGTGCCAGCAGCTTTGCAGGGTTAGGAAACACCATATATTTT. Translating gives CASSFAGLGNTIYF.